This TCR beta chain was observed in a study of CD8 T cells in Susac syndrome. This clonotype appeared a single time. RNA totalling roughly 0.5 to 1 ug underwent reverse transcription with random hexamers. Using its own MiXCR run on the immunoSEQ multiplex PCR reads, TCRdb lists one record per CDR3 protein. Of about 400,000 distinct CDR3 sequences listed, approximately 85% are singletons. Germline assignment: CDR1 LGHDT and CDR2 YNNKEL (reference sequence). The CDR3 consists of 12 residues. The V gene lost 5 bases and the J gene lost 1 base, with 5 bases spanning the gap. The origin of this receptor is a human donor with multiple sclerosis. This chain connects TRBV3-1 to TRBJ2-5, with no clear D. Sequencing input: CD8+ T cells from PBMCs. CDR3 sequence (DNA): TGTGCCAGCAGCGACGTCCAAGAGACCCAGTACTTC. Its protein product is CASSDVQETQYF.